This T cell receptor beta chain was identified during a study of beta chain features in type 1 diabetes. CD4+ cells of the naive, central memory, regulatory and stem cell-like memory types were sorted via CD45RO/CCR7/CD25/CD127/CD95/CD27. Expressed TCRB transcripts were sequenced because the entire RNA isolate underwent reverse transcription. Sequenced by immunoSEQ multiplex PCR; TCRdb stores in-frame clones only, minus some. Seen here are fewer than 200,000 clones, about 13% observed once, and the top ten hold 0.62%. J gave up 2 bases and V 1 base, and 4 bases lay outside the gene matches. The V gene's germline CDR1 is LNHNV and CDR2 YYDKDF (reference sequence). The CDR3 length is 15 residues. Study observations and caveats: Although PCR might favor shorter templates, it would do so equally in patients and controls. For type 1 diabetes patients, VDJ junctions showed fewer insertions and more deletions. A moderate, significant TCRB CDR3 shortening appeared in type 1 diabetes across four CD4+ subsets.

This clone has a single count. As yet, its antigen is unknown. Other nucleotide sequences from this sample produce the same CDR3. This chain uses TRBV15 with TRBJ2-7; 8 positions match TRBD2. This receptor was identified in a young woman in good health. Sequencing was carried out using central memory CD4+ T cells from blood. Written as DNA, the CDR3 is TGTGCCACCAGCAGAGTGGGAGCGGGAGCCTACGAGCAGTACTTC. Its protein product is CATSRVGAGAYEQYF. Complete variable domain (other parts from reference TRBV15 and TRBJ2-7): DAMVIQNPRYQVTQFGKPVTLSCSQTLNHNVMYWYQQKSSQAPKLLFHYYDKDFNNEADTPDNFQSRRPNTSFCFLDIRSPGLGDTAMYLCATSRVGAGAYEQYFGPGTRLTVT.